This is a list of T cell receptor beta chains from one sample in a study of CDR3 diversity in severe acne. TCRdb recomputed calls from the PCR reads with MiXCR, one row per CDR3 protein. The table shows over 70,000 distinct CDR3 sequences, with 45% to 55% occurring only once. The sample comprised blood. The receptors originated from a male donor in good health, without acne. Each CDR3 is given with its conserved first and last residue. D genes are given only for firm matches. Not all rows give a size; the values are once, few, many and, for expanded clones, a class.

clone_size d_call j_call v_call cdr3_aa cdr3_nt
NA TRBD1 TRBJ1-2 TRBV7-6 CASSFLGSEGTANYGYTF TGTGCCAGCAGCTTCTTGGGTTCCGAGGGGACAGCAAACTATGGCTACACCTTC
many TRBD1 TRBJ2-2 TRBV11-2 CASSPRDRATGGELFF TGTGCCAGCAGCCCGAGGGACAGGGCAACGGGTGGGGAGCTGTTTTTT
few NA TRBJ1-2 TRBV10-3 CASNGNYGYTF TGTGCCAGCAACGGTAACTATGGCTACACCTTC
NA NA TRBJ1-1 TRBV2 CASSGPRGGGNTEAFF TGTGCCAGCAGTGGCCCCCGTGGGGGAGGAAACACTGAAGCTTTCTTT
NA TRBD2 TRBJ2-7 TRBV5-1 CASRILAGGYEQYF TGCGCCAGCAGAATACTAGCGGGAGGGTACGAGCAGTACTTC
NA NA TRBJ2-7 TRBV24-1 CATSDSSHTTGGDSEQYF TGTGCCACCAGTGATTCCAGCCACACCACAGGGGGGGACTCCGAGCAGTACTTC
NA NA TRBJ1-1 TRBV7-9 CASSTRGRGNTEAFF TGTGCCAGCAGCACGAGAGGACGGGGGAACACTGAAGCTTTCTTT
many NA TRBJ2-3 TRBV14 CASSRAADTQYF TGTGCCAGCTCTAGGGCGGCAGATACGCAGTATTTT
NA NA TRBJ1-2 TRBV7-9 CASSLAGFYYGYTF TGTGCCAGCAGCTTAGCGGGGTTCTACTATGGCTACACCTTC
NA TRBD1 TRBJ1-2 TRBV19 CASSTRQGARYYGYTF TGTGCCAGTAGTACCAGACAGGGGGCGCGATACTATGGCTACACCTTC
many NA TRBJ2-1 TRBV7-9 CASSLEREQFF TGTGCCAGCAGCTTAGAACGGGAGCAGTTCTTC
many TRBD1 TRBJ1-5 TRBV19 CASQDREGQPQHF TGTGCCAGCCAGGACAGGGAGGGACAGCCCCAGCATTTT
once NA TRBJ1-6 TRBV5-1 CASSRDNYNSPLHF TGCGCCAGCAGCCGGGACAACTATAATTCACCCCTCCACTTT
NA TRBD1 TRBJ1-6 TRBV19 CASHIGTADNSPLHF TGTGCCAGCCATATCGGGACAGCCGATAATTCACCCCTCCACTTT
NA TRBD1 TRBJ1-1 TRBV5-5 CASSGTGTAIRAAFF TGTGCCAGCAGCGGAACCGGGACAGCAATCAGGGCGGCTTTCTTT
NA TRBD2 TRBJ2-2 TRBV24-1 CATSSLAGSFGTGELFF TGTGCCACCAGTTCCCTAGCGGGCTCCTTCGGAACCGGGGAGCTGTTTTTT
NA NA TRBJ2-3 TRBV5-1 CASSLGGGVGDTQYF TGCGCCAGCAGCTTGGGGGGGGGCGTCGGAGATACGCAGTATTTT
NA NA TRBJ1-2 TRBV7-2 CASSLGRDGYTF TGTGCCAGCAGCTTAGGGAGGGACGGCTACACCTTC
few NA TRBJ1-1 TRBV29-1 CSVELGRGAFF TGCAGCGTTGAACTCGGACGCGGAGCTTTCTTT
few NA TRBJ1-6 TRBV2 CASSEGRVEVHF TGTGCCAGCAGTGAAGGCAGGGTAGAGGTCCACTTT
NA TRBD1 TRBJ1-3 TRBV24-1 CATSLGQGAGNTIYF TGTGCCACCAGTCTCGGACAGGGGGCTGGAAACACCATATATTTT
few NA TRBJ1-5 TRBV7-8 CASSPYRDGRSGNQPQHF TGTGCCAGCAGCCCGTACCGGGACGGAAGGTCGGGCAATCAGCCCCAGCATTTT
few TRBD2 TRBJ2-7 TRBV20-1 CSARRGGGHEQYF TGCAGTGCTAGACGCGGGGGAGGCCACGAGCAGTACTTC
NA NA TRBJ1-2 TRBV24-1 CATSDFSTGLSGYTF TGTGCCACCAGTGATTTCTCGACAGGATTAAGTGGCTACACCTTC
NA TRBD1 TRBJ1-4 TRBV29-1 CSAGRTGGEKLFF TGCAGCGCTGGGAGGACAGGGGGGGAAAAACTGTTTTTT
NA NA TRBJ2-7 TRBV29-1 CSVWRGDSDEQYF TGCAGCGTCTGGAGGGGGGATTCGGACGAGCAGTACTTC
medium-sized NA TRBJ2-3 TRBV24-1 CATSDLSGITDTQYF TGTGCCACCAGTGATTTAAGCGGCATCACAGATACGCAGTATTTT
NA NA TRBJ2-7 TRBV15 CAIKREAQVGYEQYF TGTGCCATCAAAAGAGAAGCTCAGGTGGGCTACGAGCAGTACTTC
NA TRBD2 TRBJ2-1 TRBV7-3 CASSYRSGDEQFF TGTGCCAGCAGCTATCGAAGCGGGGATGAGCAGTTCTTC
few NA TRBJ1-1 TRBV7-9 CASTLRGGEAFF TGTGCCAGCACCCTCCGGGGCGGTGAAGCTTTCTTT
NA NA TRBJ1-1 TRBV9 CASSRLDSMNTEAFF TGTGCCAGCAGTCGACTGGACAGCATGAACACTGAAGCTTTCTTT
NA NA TRBJ1-1 TRBV19 CASRLNTEAFF TGTGCCAGTAGGCTGAACACTGAAGCTTTCTTT
NA TRBD1 TRBJ1-5 TRBV25-1 CASSQRGLQPQHF TGTGCCAGCAGTCAGAGGGGGCTTCAGCCCCAGCATTTT
NA TRBD1 TRBJ2-6 TRBV25-1 CASSLMGFPGQGALGANVLTF TGTGCCAGCAGTTTAATGGGATTCCCGGGACAGGGGGCGCTAGGGGCCAACGTCCTGACTTTC
NA NA TRBJ2-7 TRBV25-1 CASREGQSPYEQYF TGTGCCAGCAGGGAAGGACAGAGTCCCTACGAGCAGTACTTC
NA NA TRBJ2-7 TRBV19 CASTTSTRTGGYEQYF TGTGCCAGTACCACTTCGACCCGGACAGGAGGGTACGAGCAGTACTTC